These 20 T cell receptor beta chains were sequenced from one sample in a study of Ad26.COV2.S vaccination and SARS-CoV-2 variants. Treatment in this sample: 15 to 20 received Ad26.COV2.S at low or high dose, single or two shots; several received placebo; per-sample allocation not given. Day 63 after the first vaccine or placebo injection was the time point for sampling. Profiling relied on immunoSEQ multiplex PCR, and the TCRdb table lists in-frame clones only, not all of them. The sample records about 480,000 clones, around 88% being singletons. Here the sequenced sample was peripheral blood, taken in a trial of Ad26.COV2.S vaccine versus placebo. The receptors here all came from a person between 18 and 65 years old who received the Ad26.COV2.S COVID-19 vaccine or a placebo.

The CDR3 DNA is TGTGCCAGCAGCTTGGGTTGGACAGGGCTTGAAGCTTTCTTT. Translated: CASSLGWTGLEAFF. The V call is TRBV11-2, the J call TRBJ1-1, with TRBD1 matching 8 bases. V lost 3 bases, J lost 7 bases, and 7 bases stayed unmatched. Germline V lookup: CDR1 SGHAT, CDR2 FQNNGV. The CDR3 is 14 residues long.

The V call is TRBV5-4, the J call TRBJ1-1; D is unresolved. This CDR3 contains 13 residues. The germline gives CDR1 SGHNT, CDR2 YYREEE (reference sequence). Trimming stripped 4 bases from V and 4 bases from J, with 11 bases between. This chain's CDR3 is CASSLSRITEAFF. The CDR3 region has the DNA TGTGCCAGCAGCCTGTCTCGTATCACTGAAGCTTTCTTT.

For the CDR3, the DNA is TGCAGCGTTAACAACGGACAGGCCGGGGATGGCTACACCTTC. This translates into CSVNNGQAGDGYTF. This sequence joins TRBV29-1 and TRBJ1-2, with TRBD1 matching 7 bases. Per the germline V gene, CDR1 is SQVTM and CDR2 is ANQGSEA. The CDR3 length is 14 residues. V shed 5 bases, J shed 6 bases, and the junction held 12 bases outside the gene matches.

The chain has TRBV4-1 and TRBJ1-1; TRBD1 is a possible D gene (6 bases). Germline V lookup: CDR1 MGHRA, CDR2 YSYEKL. V lost 3 bases and J 1 base, leaving 9 bases between the germline ends. This CDR3 contains 14 residues. The CDR3 nucleotides read TGCGCCAGCAGCCAGGGACATAAGAACACTGAAGCTTTCTTT. The encoded protein is CASSQGHKNTEAFF.

This chain uses TRBV6-2 or TRBV6-3 with TRBJ1-1; a possible D gene is TRBD1 (6 bases). The CDR3 covers 13 residues. Trimming took 2 bases from V and 5 from J, leaving 9 bases between them. Germline V CDR1 and CDR2: MNHEY, SVGEGT. CDR3 residues: CASSYGTRTEAFF. The CDR3 nucleotides are TGTGCCAGCAGTTACGGGACAAGGACTGAAGCTTTCTTT.

The chain employs TRBV7-8 and TRBJ2-1, with D perhaps being TRBD1 or TRBD2 (5 bases each). The CDR3 has 15 amino acids. The germline gives CDR1 SGHVS, CDR2 FQNEAQ. V lost 5 bases to trimming and J lost 9 bases, with 20 bases between them. In DNA form, the CDR3 reads TGTGCCAGCAGCCCAGCGGATTCCTTGAGGGGTGAGCAGTTCTTC. Protein: CASSPADSLRGEQFF. Drawing the rest from reference TRBV7-8 and TRBJ2-1, the complete variable domain is GAGVSQSPRYKVAKRGQDVALRCDPISGHVSLFWYQQALGQGPEFLTYFQNEAQLDKSGLPSDRFFAERPEGSVSTLKIQRTQQEDSAVYLCASSPADSLRGEQFFGPGTRLTVL.

The CDR3 DNA is TGTGCCAGTAGCCTCACAGCTTCCTCTGGAAACACCATATATTTT. This gives the protein CASSLTASSGNTIYF. V is TRBV19 and J is TRBJ1-3; no clear D gene. CDR3 size: 15 residues. Trimming stripped 6 bases from V and 0 bases from J, with 12 bases between. Looked up from germline, CDR1 is LNHDA and CDR2 is SQIVND (reference sequence).

This chain links TRBV5-4 with TRBJ2-5; the D is unclear. This CDR3 has 14 residues. The germline V gene encodes CDR1 SGHNT and CDR2 YYREEE (reference sequence). Trimming left V 0 bases short and J 4 bases short, with 10 bases between. CDR3 DNA: TGTGCCAGCAGCTTGGGACTTTTGGGAGAGACCCAGTACTTC. This sequence encodes CASSLGLLGETQYF.

The rearrangement joins TRBV27 to TRBJ1-1; a possible D gene is TRBD1 (5 bases). There are 13 residues in the CDR3. Germline-derived CDR1 and CDR2 are MNHEY and SMNVEV (reference sequence). V lost 9 bases, J lost 4 bases, and 15 bases lay in between. The CDR3 spells CASYGGGFTEAFF. In DNA, the CDR3 is TGTGCCAGTTACGGGGGGGGTTTCACTGAAGCTTTCTTT.

V is TRBV5-4 and J is TRBJ1-2; D is uncertain. Trimming pared 4 bases from V and 10 bases from J, leaving 14 bases between. Germline loops: CDR1 SGHNT, CDR2 YYREEE (reference sequence). The CDR3 is made up of 12 amino acids. The CDR3 coding sequence is TGTGCCAGCAGCCCCGAAGGCGCTTACTACACCTTC. This gives the protein CASSPEGAYYTF.

This clone was detected once. The rearrangement links TRBV15 to TRBJ2-7, with 8 bases lining up with TRBD1. The CDR3 sequence is 15 residues long. In germline, CDR1 is LNHNV, CDR2 YYDKDF (reference sequence). J lost 2 bases, V lost 3 bases, and 6 bases had no gene match. Here the CDR3 reads CATSREQGETYEQYF. The CDR3 DNA follows: TGTGCCACCAGCAGGGAACAGGGGGAAACCTACGAGCAGTACTTC. Together with reference TRBV15 and TRBJ2-7, the CDR3 gives the full variable domain: DAMVIQNPRYQVTQFGKPVTLSCSQTLNHNVMYWYQQKSSQAPKLLFHYYDKDFNNEADTPDNFQSRRPNTSFCFLDIRSPGLGDTAMYLCATSREQGETYEQYFGPGTRLTVT.

This chain links TRBV7-2 with TRBJ2-2, with D unresolved. V lost 5 bases and J lost 0, with 16 bases in between. Germline CDR1 is SGHTA and CDR2 is FQGNSA. The CDR3 has 17 residues. The CDR3 sequence is CASSHSGPNANTGELFF. CDR3 nucleotide sequence: TGTGCCAGCAGCCACTCCGGGCCTAACGCGAACACCGGGGAGCTGTTTTTT.

This clone was picked up one time. This rearrangement joins TRBV5-4 to TRBJ2-1, with 8 bases fitting TRBD1. CDR3 length equals 15 residues. The germline V gene encodes CDR1 SGHNT and CDR2 YYREEE (reference sequence). The V gene end was trimmed by 4 bases and the J gene end by 5 bases; junction bases not matched to a gene: 8. Written as DNA, the CDR3 is TGTGCCAGCAGCCCCGGACAGGGATGGGACAATGAGCAGTTCTTC. Its protein product is CASSPGQGWDNEQFF.

The chain employs TRBV5-8 and TRBJ2-5; unclear D gene. Germline-derived CDR1 and CDR2 are SGHTS and YDEGEE. Trimming pared 5 bases from V and 3 bases from J, leaving 8 bases between. The CDR3 length is 12 residues. CDR3 loop: CASRVLKETQYF. CDR3 in DNA: TGTGCCAGCAGGGTGCTTAAAGAGACCCAGTACTTC.

The chain carries TRBV3-1 (or the pseudogene TRBV3-2) and TRBJ1-1; perhaps TRBD1 as D (5 bases). This CDR3 is 13 amino acids long. Trimming took 0 bases from V and 11 from J, leaving 13 bases between them. Germline values: CDR1 LGHDT, CDR2 YNNKEL (reference sequence). CDR3 protein: CASSQDWGESAFF. As DNA, the CDR3 is TGTGCCAGCAGCCAAGATTGGGGGGAGTCGGCTTTCTTT.

The rearrangement uses TRBV24-1 and TRBJ2-3, with D possibly matching TRBD2 (6 bases). The CDR3 consists of 16 residues. In germline, CDR1 is KGHDR, CDR2 SFDVKD. The V and J ends lost 3 bases and 5 bases respectively, with 17 bases between them. CDR3 residues: CATSDPGSRGGDTQYF. CDR3 in DNA: TGTGCCACCAGTGATCCGGGGTCCCGGGGAGGAGATACGCAGTATTTT.

The rearrangement joins TRBV4-2 to TRBJ1-1, with TRBD1 matching 7 bases. Germline V CDR1 and CDR2: LGHNA, YNFKEQ. The CDR3 totals 16 residues. J gave up 1 base and V 3 bases, and 8 bases lay outside the gene matches. CDR3: CASSHAEGAANTEAFF. The CDR3 DNA sequence: TGTGCCAGCAGCCATGCAGAGGGGGCGGCGAACACTGAAGCTTTCTTT.

The CDR3 DNA reads TGTGCCAGCAGCTTAGCGCTGAGACAGGCGAACACCGGGGAGCTGTTTTTT. Translation gives CASSLALRQANTGELFF. J is TRBJ2-2 and V is TRBV7-9; tentatively, D is TRBD1 (6 bases). Per germline, CDR1 SEHNR and CDR2 FQNEAQ (reference sequence). This CDR3 has 17 residues. V was cut by 0 bases and J by 0 bases, with 11 bases left in between. Together with reference TRBV7-9 and TRBJ2-2, the CDR3 gives the full variable domain: DTGVSQNPRHKITKRGQNVTFRCDPISEHNRLYWYRQTLGQGPEFLTYFQNEAQLEKSRLLSDRFSAERPKGSFSTLEIQRTEQGDSAMYLCASSLALRQANTGELFFGEGSRLTVL.

Worth noting for this clone: Other nucleotide sequences in the sample specify the same CDR3. The CDR3 protein is CASRQGGDSNQPQHF. As DNA, the CDR3 is TGTGCCAGCAGGCAGGGGGGGGATAGCAATCAGCCCCAGCATTTT. The V and J genes are TRBV6-5 and TRBJ1-5; 7 bases fit TRBD1. J lost 0 bases, V lost 6 bases, and 5 bases had no gene match. The CDR3 is made up of 15 amino acids. Germline V CDR1 and CDR2: MNHEY, SVGAGI.

The DNA for the CDR3 is TGTGCCAGCAGCTTATTACTCTCAGTGGAGCAGTACTTC. This gives the protein CASSLLLSVEQYF. The J gene is TRBJ2-7, the V gene TRBV11-2, with D hard to call. Trimming cost V 2 bases and J 7 bases, with 12 bases left between them. The CDR3 covers 13 residues. Germline V gene sequence: CDR1 SGHAT, CDR2 FQNNGV.